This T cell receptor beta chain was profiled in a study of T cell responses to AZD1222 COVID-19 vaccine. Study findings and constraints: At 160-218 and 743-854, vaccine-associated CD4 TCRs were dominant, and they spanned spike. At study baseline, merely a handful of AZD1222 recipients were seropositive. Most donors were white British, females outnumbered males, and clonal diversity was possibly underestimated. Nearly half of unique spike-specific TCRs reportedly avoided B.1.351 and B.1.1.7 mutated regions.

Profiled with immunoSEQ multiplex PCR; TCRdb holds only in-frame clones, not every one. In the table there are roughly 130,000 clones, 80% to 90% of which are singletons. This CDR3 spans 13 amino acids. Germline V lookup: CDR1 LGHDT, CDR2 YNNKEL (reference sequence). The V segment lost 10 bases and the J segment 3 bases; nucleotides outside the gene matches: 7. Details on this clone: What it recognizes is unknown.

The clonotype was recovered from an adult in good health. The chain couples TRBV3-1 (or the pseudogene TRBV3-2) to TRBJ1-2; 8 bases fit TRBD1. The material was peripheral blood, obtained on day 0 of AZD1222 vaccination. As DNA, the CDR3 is TGTGCCACCCAGGGACAGGACCACTATGGCTACACCTTC. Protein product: CATQGQDHYGYTF.